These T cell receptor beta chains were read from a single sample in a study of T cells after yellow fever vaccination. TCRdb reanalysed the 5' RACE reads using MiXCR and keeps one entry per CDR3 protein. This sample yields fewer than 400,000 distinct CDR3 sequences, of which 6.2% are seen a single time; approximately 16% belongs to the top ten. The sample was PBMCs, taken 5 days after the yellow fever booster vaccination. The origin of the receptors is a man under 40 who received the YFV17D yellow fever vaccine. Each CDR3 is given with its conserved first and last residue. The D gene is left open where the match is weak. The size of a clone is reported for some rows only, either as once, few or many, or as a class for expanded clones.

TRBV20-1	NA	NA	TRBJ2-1	CSAQRRQAISYNEQFF	TGCAGTGCCCAACGTAGACAGGCGATCTCCTACAATGAGCAGTTCTTC
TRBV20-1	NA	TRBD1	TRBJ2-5	CSAPDRGAGETQYF	TGCAGTGCTCCAGACAGGGGGGCAGGGGAGACCCAGTACTTC
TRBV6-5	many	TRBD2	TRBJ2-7	CASSYGWGWRELYEQYF	TGTGCCAGCAGTTACGGGTGGGGGTGGCGGGAGTTATACGAGCAGTACTTC
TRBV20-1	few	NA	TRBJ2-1	CSASPWDLPYNEQFF	TGCAGTGCCAGCCCCTGGGATCTCCCCTACAATGAGCAGTTCTTC
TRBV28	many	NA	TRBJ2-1	CASSFQTNTRKGQFF	TGTGCCAGCAGTTTTCAGACCAATACTCGAAAGGGACAGTTCTTC
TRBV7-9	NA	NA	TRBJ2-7	CASIPEGDEQYF	TGTGCCAGCATCCCGGAAGGAGACGAGCAGTACTTC
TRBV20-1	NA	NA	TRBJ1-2	CSARLQEHGYTF	TGCAGTGCTAGGCTCCAGGAACATGGCTACACCTTC
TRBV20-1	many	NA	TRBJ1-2	CSPSKTAYGYTF	TGCAGCCCTTCGAAGACAGCCTATGGCTACACCTTC
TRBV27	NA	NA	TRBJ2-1	CASIIRDQVFF	TGTGCCAGCATTATCCGGGACCAGGTCTTCTTC
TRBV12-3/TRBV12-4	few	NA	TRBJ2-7	CASRQGLGSYEQYF	TGTGCCAGCAGGCAGGGTTTGGGGTCCTACGAGCAGTACTTC
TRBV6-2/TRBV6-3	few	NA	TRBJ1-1	CASKGRPGVASIGNTEAFF	TGTGCCAGCAAGGGGCGACCAGGTGTCGCGTCTATTGGGAACACTGAAGCTTTCTTT
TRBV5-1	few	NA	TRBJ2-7	CASSPGGGGTSYEQYF	TGCGCCAGCAGCCCCGGGGGTGGGGGGACCTCCTACGAGCAGTACTTC
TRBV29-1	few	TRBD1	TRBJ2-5	CSVVPTGGGETQYF	TGCAGCGTTGTTCCCACAGGGGGCGGAGAGACCCAGTACTTC
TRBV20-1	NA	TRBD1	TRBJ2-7	CSAPDRTDEQYF	TGCAGTGCACCGGACAGGACGGACGAGCAGTACTTC
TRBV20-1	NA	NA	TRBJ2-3	CSARSYGAGTQYF	TGCAGTGCTAGAAGCTATGGCGCGGGGACGCAGTATTTT
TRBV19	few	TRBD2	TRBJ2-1	CASSTPTSGRAGSRVF	TGTGCCAGTAGTACTCCGACTAGCGGGAGGGCCGGTTCCCGTGTCTTC
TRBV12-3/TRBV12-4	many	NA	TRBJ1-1	CASSLSPPTEAFF	TGCGCCAGCAGCTTGTCTCCCCCGACGGAAGCTTTCTTT
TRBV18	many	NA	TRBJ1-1	CASSPKFSTEAFF	TGTGCCAGCTCACCAAAGTTTAGCACTGAAGCTTTCTTT
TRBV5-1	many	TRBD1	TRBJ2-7	CASSWGQGGAYEQYF	TGCGCCAGCAGCTGGGGACAGGGGGGTGCCTACGAGCAGTACTTC
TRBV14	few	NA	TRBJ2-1	CASSQVSSRDMQFF	TGTGCCAGCAGCCAAGTCTCTTCCAGGGATATGCAGTTCTTC
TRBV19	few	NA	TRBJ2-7	CASSMDYLKTYEQYF	TGTGCCAGTAGTATGGATTACCTTAAAACCTACGAGCAGTACTTC
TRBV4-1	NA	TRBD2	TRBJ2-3	CASGQHFFRLAGATSSTDTQYF	TGCGCCAGCGGCCAGCACTTTTTTAGACTAGCGGGAGCTACCTCTAGCACAGATACGCAGTATTTT
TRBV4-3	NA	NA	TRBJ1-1	CASSQGGYTEAFF	TGCGCCAGCAGCCAGGGGGGGTACACTGAAGCTTTCTTT
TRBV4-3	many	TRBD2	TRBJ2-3	CASSLRLAGQADTQYF	TGCGCCAGCAGCCTCCGACTAGCGGGACAGGCAGATACGCAGTATTTT
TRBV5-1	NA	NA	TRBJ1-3	CASSPAIVTGNTIYF	TGCGCCAGCAGCCCCGCGATCGTCACTGGAAACACCATATATTTT
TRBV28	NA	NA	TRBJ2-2	CASTLTPGQTGELFF	TGTGCCAGCACGCTAACTCCGGGACAAACCGGGGAGCTGTTTTTT
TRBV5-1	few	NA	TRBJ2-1	CASSLLANGFKFF	TGCGCCAGCAGCTTGTTGGCCAACGGGTTTAAGTTCTTC
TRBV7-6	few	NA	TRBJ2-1	CASSQSTIYNEQFF	TGTGCCAGCAGCCAATCGACTATCTACAATGAGCAGTTCTTC
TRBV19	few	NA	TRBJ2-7	CASSMGREDEQYF	TGTGCCAGTAGTATGGGACGGGAAGACGAGCAGTACTTC
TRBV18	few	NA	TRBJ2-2	CASSLQHTGELFF	TGTGCCAGCTCACTACAGCACACCGGGGAGCTGTTTTTT